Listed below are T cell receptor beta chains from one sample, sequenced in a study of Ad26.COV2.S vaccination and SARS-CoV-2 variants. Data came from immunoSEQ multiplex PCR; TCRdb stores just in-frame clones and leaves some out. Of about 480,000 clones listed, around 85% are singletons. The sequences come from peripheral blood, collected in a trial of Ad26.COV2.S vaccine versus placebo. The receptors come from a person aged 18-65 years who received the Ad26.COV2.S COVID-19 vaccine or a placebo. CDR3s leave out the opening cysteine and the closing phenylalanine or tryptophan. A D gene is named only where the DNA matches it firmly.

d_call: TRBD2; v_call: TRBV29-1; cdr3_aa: SAGTSGSWGEQF
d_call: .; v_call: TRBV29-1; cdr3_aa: SVGVGATQY
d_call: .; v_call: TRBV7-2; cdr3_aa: ASSADGTRGETQY
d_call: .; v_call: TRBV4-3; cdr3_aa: ASSQDPKVWGAGRQETQY
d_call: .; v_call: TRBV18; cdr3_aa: ASSPGARESQY
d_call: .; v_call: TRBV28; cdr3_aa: ASSLSDSLGYT
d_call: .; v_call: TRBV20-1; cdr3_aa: SARRNAEAF
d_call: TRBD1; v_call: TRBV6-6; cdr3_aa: ASSRRTGTAAYEQY
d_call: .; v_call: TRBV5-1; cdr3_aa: ASSLGLVNEQF
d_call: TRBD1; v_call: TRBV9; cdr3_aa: ASSVSLSSDRGSGNTIY
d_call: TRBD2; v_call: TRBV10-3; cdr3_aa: AISPQLAGDTKSYEQY
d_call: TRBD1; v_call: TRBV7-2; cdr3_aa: ASSRDRSGANVLT
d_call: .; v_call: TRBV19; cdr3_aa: ASSEGGWTEAF
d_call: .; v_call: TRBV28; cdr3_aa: ASSSNAGREGYT
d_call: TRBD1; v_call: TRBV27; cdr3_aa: ASRQGNEQF
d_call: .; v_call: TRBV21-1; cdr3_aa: ASRFREGNQPQH
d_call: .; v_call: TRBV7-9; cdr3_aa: ASSIGGQRNPS
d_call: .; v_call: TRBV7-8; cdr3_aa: ASSLRPGGEQY
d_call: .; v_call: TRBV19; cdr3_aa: ATRDLEDYT
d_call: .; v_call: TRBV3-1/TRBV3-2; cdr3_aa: ASSQTGLEAF
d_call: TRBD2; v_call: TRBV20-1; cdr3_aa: SASGPLAGETQY
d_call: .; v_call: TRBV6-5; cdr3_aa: ASSYRQGQGTDTQY
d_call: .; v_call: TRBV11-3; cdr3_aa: ASSLSRGGTQY
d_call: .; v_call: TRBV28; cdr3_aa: GARTTNEKLF
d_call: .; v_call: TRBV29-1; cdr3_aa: SVSGHRSNEQY
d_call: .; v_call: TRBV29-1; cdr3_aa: SVQQVPGGPLH
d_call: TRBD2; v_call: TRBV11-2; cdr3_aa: ASSLVRGLAGGTGELF
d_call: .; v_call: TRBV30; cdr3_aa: AWSKELMNTEAF
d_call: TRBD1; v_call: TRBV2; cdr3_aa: ASSGTGGVLGH
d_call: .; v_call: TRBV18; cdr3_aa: ASSSTVPTSGNTIY
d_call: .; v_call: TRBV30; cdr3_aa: AWSLTGRGRSSSTEQY
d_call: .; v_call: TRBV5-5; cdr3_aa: ASSPRGEGGYT
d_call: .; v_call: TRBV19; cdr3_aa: ASSIGIEQF
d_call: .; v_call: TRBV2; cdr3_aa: ASGRGSGANVLT
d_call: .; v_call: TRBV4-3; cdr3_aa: ASSQVVGGTGELF
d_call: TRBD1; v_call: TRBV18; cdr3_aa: ASSPEQGFGGYT
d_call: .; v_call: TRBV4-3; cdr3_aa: ASSQEVVVNYGYT
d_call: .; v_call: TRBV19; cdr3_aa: ASSIMLLSGTEAF
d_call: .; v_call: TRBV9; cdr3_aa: ASSGRLDSTGELF
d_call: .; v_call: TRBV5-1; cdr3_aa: ASSLETSADTQY
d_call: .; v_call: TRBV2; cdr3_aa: ASSGTRETQY
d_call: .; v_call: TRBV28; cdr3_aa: ASSDRGTQY
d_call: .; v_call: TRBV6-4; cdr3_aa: ASSLGGTLVDTQY
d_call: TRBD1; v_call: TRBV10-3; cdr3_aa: ATGDRGMNSPLH
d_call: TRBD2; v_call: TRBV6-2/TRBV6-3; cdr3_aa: ASSASGRGYEQY
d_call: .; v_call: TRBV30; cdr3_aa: AWGSGTPYREQY
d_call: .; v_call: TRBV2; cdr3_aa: ASRRSGDEETQY
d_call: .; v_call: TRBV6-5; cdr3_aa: ASRNPGQNGYT
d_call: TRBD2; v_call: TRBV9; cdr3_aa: ASSGQRTSAFTGELF
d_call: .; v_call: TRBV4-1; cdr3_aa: ASSRLTVANEQF
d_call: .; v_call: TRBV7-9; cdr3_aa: ASSPGTFGQY
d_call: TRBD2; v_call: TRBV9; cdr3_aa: ASSGRGGRTDTQY
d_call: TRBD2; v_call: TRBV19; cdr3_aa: ASSRGGAGAYEQY
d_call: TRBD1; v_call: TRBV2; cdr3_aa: ASSEEGQRQPQH
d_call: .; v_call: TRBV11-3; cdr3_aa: ASSVLPTGELF